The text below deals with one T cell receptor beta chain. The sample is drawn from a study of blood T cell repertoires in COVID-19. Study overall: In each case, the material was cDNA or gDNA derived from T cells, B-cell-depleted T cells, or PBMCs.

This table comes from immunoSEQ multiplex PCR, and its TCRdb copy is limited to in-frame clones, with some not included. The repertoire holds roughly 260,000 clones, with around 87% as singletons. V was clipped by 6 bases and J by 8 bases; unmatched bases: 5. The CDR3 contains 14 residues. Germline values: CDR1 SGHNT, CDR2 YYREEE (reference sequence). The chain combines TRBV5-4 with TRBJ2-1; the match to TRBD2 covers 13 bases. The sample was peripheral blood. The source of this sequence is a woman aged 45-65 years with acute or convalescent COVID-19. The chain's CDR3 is CASTAGLAGDEQFF. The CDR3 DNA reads TGTGCCAGCACCGCTGGACTAGCGGGAGATGAGCAGTTCTTC.